The 19 T cell receptor beta chains listed next were all sequenced from one sample in a study of blood T cells in healthy people across ages. A second PCR, run for about 6 to 12 cycles, used a sample-barcoded 5' primer plus a J-beta primer mix. Each CDR3 protein gets one entry after TCRdb re-called the 5' RACE reads with MiXCR. The sample lists hundreds of thousands of distinct CDR3 sequences, about 54% occurring once. Sequencing input: blood. Receptor source: a man aged 55 to 70 in good health.

Only a few counts were recorded for this clonotype. The V call is TRBV5-1, the J call TRBJ2-1, with D hard to call. V was clipped by 2 bases and J by 10 bases, with 10 bases between them. Germline assignment: CDR1 SGHRS and CDR2 YFSETQ. This CDR3 has 12 residues. The CDR3 DNA follows: TGCGCCAGCAGCTTCAGCCGGCGGGAGCAGTTCTTC. Protein: CASSFSRREQFF.

The chain carries TRBV15 and TRBJ1-2; D remains unclear. Trimming cost V 0 bases and J 8 bases, with 13 bases left between them. Per the germline V gene, CDR1 is LNHNV and CDR2 is YYDKDF (reference sequence). The CDR3 is 14 amino acids. The CDR3 here is CATSRDRAGSGYTF. For the CDR3, the DNA is TGTGCCACCAGCAGAGATCGGGCAGGATCGGGCTACACCTTC.

This chain uses TRBV12-3 or TRBV12-4 with TRBJ2-5, with 10 nucleotides matching TRBD2. The CDR3 covers 17 residues. V gave up 1 base and J gave up 5 bases; unmatched junction bases: 10. Here the CDR3 DNA reads TGTGCCAGCAGTTTAGGGATAGCGGGGGGTCCTCGGGAGACCCAGTACTTC. This gives the protein CASSLGIAGGPRETQYF.

The rearrangement uses TRBV7-2 and TRBJ2-7, with 9 bases matching TRBD2. The CDR3 is 16 residues long. Germline-derived CDR1 and CDR2 are SGHTA and FQGNSA. The junction had 7 bases not matched to a gene; V was cut back by 1 base and J by 3 bases. CDR3 sequence reads: CASSLVWTSVHYEQYF. Written as DNA, the CDR3 is TGTGCCAGCAGCTTAGTTTGGACTAGCGTCCACTACGAGCAGTACTTC.

The rearrangement uses TRBV29-1 and TRBJ1-1, with TRBD1 identical over 7 bases. The CDR3 is 13 residues long. Germline V CDR1 and CDR2: SQVTM, ANQGSEA. Trimming removed 7 bases from V and 0 bases from J; junction bases left unmatched: 5. In DNA, the CDR3 is TGCAGCGCCTGGGACAGCCTGAACACTGAAGCTTTCTTT. It specifies CSAWDSLNTEAFF.

This clonotype showed up just a few times. The chain recombines TRBV7-2 with TRBJ2-1; the D is unclear. Germline V gene lookup returns CDR1 SGHTA and CDR2 FQGNSA. The CDR3 is made up of 15 amino acids. V lost 5 bases and J lost 3, with 14 bases in between. The CDR3 region has the DNA TGTGCCAGCAGCCGAAGTCTAGATATCTACAATGAGCAGTTCTTC. Translating gives CASSRSLDIYNEQFF.

The chain combines TRBV6-6 with TRBJ2-7; weak D call: TRBD1 (5 bases). The germline V gene has CDR1 MNHNY and CDR2 SVGAGI (reference sequence). This CDR3 has 12 residues. The V and J ends lost 4 bases and 3 bases respectively, with 7 bases between them. This CDR3 reads CASSFDSYEQYV. CDR3 nucleotides: TGTGCCAGCAGTTTCGACAGCTACGAGCAGTACGTC.

This clonotype has more than one count but fewer than ten. The chain uses TRBV7-2 and TRBJ2-5; possible D gene TRBD2, 5 bases. The CDR3 is 13 amino acids. The V gene lost 1 base and the J gene lost 5 bases, with 8 bases spanning the gap. The V gene's germline CDR1 is SGHTA and CDR2 FQGNSA. CDR3 coding DNA: TGTGCCAGCAGCTTAGGGCGGGCTGAGACCCAGTACTTC. This encodes CASSLGRAETQYF. The complete variable domain, with remaining parts taken from reference TRBV7-2 and TRBJ2-5, reads GAGVSQSPSNKVTEKGKDVELRCDPISGHTALYWYRQSLGQGLEFLIYFQGNSAPDKSGLPSDRFSAERTGGSVSTLTIQRTQQEDSAVYLCASSLGRAETQYFGPGTRLLVL.

The rearrangement links TRBV29-1 to TRBJ1-2; TRBD1 agrees at 7 bases. CDR3 size: 13 residues. CDR1 SQVTM and CDR2 ANQGSEA come from the germline V gene. The junction had 5 bases not matched to a gene; V was cut back by 3 bases and J by 4 bases. The chain's CDR3 is CSVDPGQSYGYTF. CDR3 DNA sequence: TGCAGCGTTGACCCGGGACAGAGCTATGGCTACACCTTC.

This clonotype has only a few counts. The chain joins TRBV20-1 to TRBJ2-1; D is undetermined. Trimming removed 0 bases from V and 4 bases from J, with 13 bases in between. The CDR3 consists of 15 residues. Germline V CDR1 and CDR2: DFQATT, SNEGSKA (reference sequence). CDR3 bases: TGCAGTGCTAGAGATCTAACCGGTGGTTACAATGAGCAGTTCTTC. Its translation is CSARDLTGGYNEQFF.

This chain joins TRBV25-1 and TRBJ1-1, with D perhaps matching TRBD1 (5 bases). V was pared by 3 bases and J by 3 bases, with 14 bases between. Germline V gene data show CDR1 as MGHDK and CDR2 as SYGVNS. The CDR3 is 15 residues long. As DNA, the CDR3 is TGTGCCAGCAGTGACCCCACCGGGGGAGACACTGAAGCTTTCTTT. Translating gives CASSDPTGGDTEAFF.

V and J are TRBV20-1 and TRBJ2-5; TRBD2 aligns across 8 bases. TRBJ2-7 explains the end of the DNA better; the J call may be wrong. The germline CDR1 and CDR2 sequences are DFQATT and SNEGSKA (reference sequence). The CDR3 is made up of 13 amino acids. CDR3 residues: CSARRGVSYEQYF. The CDR3 nucleotides are TGCAGTGCTAGGCGGGGGGTTTCCTACGAGCAGTACTTC.

The chain recombines TRBV12-3 or TRBV12-4 with TRBJ2-5; D is undetermined. The CDR3 contains 14 residues. Trimming took 6 bases from V and 1 from J, leaving 12 bases between them. The chain's CDR3 is CASRSTMSQETQYF. The CDR3 bases are TGTGCCAGCAGATCCACCATGTCCCAAGAGACCCAGTACTTC.

This clonotype appeared a single time. The rearrangement uses TRBV11-2 and TRBJ2-1; tentative D call: TRBD1 (6 bases). Germline CDR1 reads SGHAT; CDR2 reads FQNNGV. Trimming cost V 5 bases and J 5 bases, with 13 bases left between them. The CDR3 sequence is 14 residues long. In DNA, the CDR3 is TGTGCCAGCAGCGGGGGACAAGGGGACAATGAGCAGTTCTTC. Translating gives CASSGGQGDNEQFF. Variable domain in full (rest from reference TRBV11-2 and TRBJ2-1): EAGVAQSPRYKIIEKRQSVAFWCNPISGHATLYWYQQILGQGPKLLIQFQNNGVVDDSQLPKDRFSAERLKGVDSTLKIQPAKLEDSAVYLCASSGGQGDNEQFFGPGTRLTVL.

This clonotype was seen a single time. This sequence joins TRBV5-1 and TRBJ2-3, with a tentative D call TRBD2 (5 bases). The CDR3 sequence is 14 residues long. Trimming stripped 3 bases from V and 4 bases from J, with 12 bases between. Germline CDR1 and CDR2: SGHRS and YFSETQ. The CDR3 DNA is TGCGCCAGCAGCTCGCTACTAGTCTCAGATACGCAGTATTTT. It codes for CASSSLLVSDTQYF.

Regarding this clonotype: An end of the junction does not agree with germline; a read error may underlie this. The CDR3 loop reads CASRRKGGKGSGEKLFF. CDR3 in DNA: TGCGCCAGCAGACGAAAGGGTGGCAAGGGATCTGGTGAAAAACTGTTTTTT. The chain recombines TRBV5-6 with TRBJ1-4; D remains ambiguous. Germline CDR1 SGHDT, CDR2 YYEEEE. This CDR3 has 17 amino acids.

The chain combines TRBV5-1 with TRBJ1-1; possible D gene TRBD1, 5 bases. This CDR3 has 14 residues. CDR1 is SGHRS, CDR2 YFSETQ, per germline. Between the trimmed V and J ends, which lost 3 bases and 1 base, there was a span of 10 bases. The CDR3 region is CASSSDTSNTEAFF. Here the CDR3 DNA reads TGCGCCAGCAGCTCGGACACCTCGAACACTGAAGCTTTCTTT.

This clonotype has just a few counts. The J gene is TRBJ2-1, the V gene TRBV3-1, with 11 positions matching TRBD2. CDR3 size: 15 residues. The V gene end was trimmed by 4 bases and the J gene end by 9 bases; junction bases not matched to a gene: 8. From germline, CDR1 is LGHDT and CDR2 YNNKEL (reference sequence). The CDR3: CASSLDSGGAGEQFF. The CDR3 DNA follows: TGTGCCAGCAGCCTGGATAGCGGGGGGGCGGGTGAGCAGTTCTTC.

In its sample, this clonotype was seen once. At one end the junction does not follow the germline gene, possibly because of a read error. The chain is built from TRBV3-1 and TRBJ1-2; 11 bases line up with TRBD1. The CDR3 loop spans 16 amino acids. Germline V gene sequence: CDR1 LGHDT, CDR2 YNNKEL (reference sequence). In DNA form, the CDR3 reads TGTGCCGGCAGCCATATCGGGACAGGGGGATTCTCTGGCTACACCTTC. It yields the protein CAGSHIGTGGFSGYTF.